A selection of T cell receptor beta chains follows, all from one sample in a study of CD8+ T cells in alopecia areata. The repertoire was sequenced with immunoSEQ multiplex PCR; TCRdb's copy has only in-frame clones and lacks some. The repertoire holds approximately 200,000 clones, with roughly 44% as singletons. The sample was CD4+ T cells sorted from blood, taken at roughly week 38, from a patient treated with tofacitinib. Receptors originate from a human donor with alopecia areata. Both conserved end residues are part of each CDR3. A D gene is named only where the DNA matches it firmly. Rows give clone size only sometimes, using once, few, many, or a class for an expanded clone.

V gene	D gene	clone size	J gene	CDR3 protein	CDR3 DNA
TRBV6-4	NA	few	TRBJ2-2	CASSDYTGELFF	TGTGCCAGCAGTGACTACACCGGGGAGCTGTTTTTT
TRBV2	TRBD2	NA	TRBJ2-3	CASRDPTSGRSDTQYF	TGTGCCAGCAGGGACCCGACTAGCGGGAGGTCAGATACGCAGTATTTT
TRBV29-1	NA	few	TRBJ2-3	CSVVGVGSTDTQYF	TGCAGCGTTGTAGGTGTCGGCAGCACAGATACGCAGTATTTT
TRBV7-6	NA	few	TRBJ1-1	CASSLGQKNTEAFF	TGTGCCAGCAGCTTAGGACAGAAGAACACTGAAGCTTTCTTT
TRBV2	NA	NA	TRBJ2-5	CASSAQWETQYF	TGTGCCAGCAGTGCACAGTGGGAGACCCAGTACTTC
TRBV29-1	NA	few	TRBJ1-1	CSVEDRTGNTEAFF	TGCAGCGTTGAAGACCGGACGGGGAACACTGAAGCTTTCTTT
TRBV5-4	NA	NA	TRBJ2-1	CASSLTGSYNEQFF	TGTGCCAGCAGCTTGACTGGCTCCTACAATGAGCAGTTCTTC
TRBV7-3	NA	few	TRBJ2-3	CASSLQRGSTDTQYF	TGTGCCAGCAGCCTCCAAAGGGGGAGCACAGATACGCAGTATTTT
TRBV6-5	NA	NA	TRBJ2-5	CASSYSGLRETQYF	TGTGCCAGCAGTTACTCTGGGTTGCGAGAGACCCAGTACTTC
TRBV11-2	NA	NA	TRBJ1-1	CASSSSVNTEAFF	TGTGCCAGCAGCTCGTCAGTGAACACTGAAGCTTTCTTT
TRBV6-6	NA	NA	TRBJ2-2	CASTHPSRTGELFF	TGTGCCAGCACCCACCCAAGCCGGACCGGGGAGCTGTTTTTT
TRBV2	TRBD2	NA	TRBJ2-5	CASWREREETQYF	TGTGCCAGCTGGCGGGAGAGGGAAGAGACCCAGTACTTC
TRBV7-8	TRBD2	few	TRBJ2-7	CASSPALREGSYEQYF	TGTGCCAGCAGCCCCGCGCTACGGGAGGGCTCCTACGAGCAGTACTTC
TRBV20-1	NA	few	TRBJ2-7	CSAQGVREQYF	TGCAGTGCCCAAGGAGTACGAGAGCAGTACTTC
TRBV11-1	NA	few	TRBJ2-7	CASSRNRYEQYF	TGTGCCAGCAGCCGTAACCGCTACGAGCAGTACTTC
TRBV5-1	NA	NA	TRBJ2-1	CASSPRLDGFF	TGCGCCAGCAGCCCACGACTAGATGGATTCTTC
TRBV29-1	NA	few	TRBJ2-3	CSVAPGDTQYF	TGCAGCGTTGCTCCGGGAGATACGCAGTATTTT
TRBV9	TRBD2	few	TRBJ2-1	CASSVYLAGADEQFF	TGTGCCAGCAGCGTATACCTAGCGGGAGCAGATGAGCAGTTCTTC
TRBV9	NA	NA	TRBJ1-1	CASSAHRDTEAFF	TGTGCCAGCAGCGCTCACAGGGATACTGAAGCTTTCTTT
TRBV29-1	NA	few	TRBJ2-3	CSVRRSMGGDTQYF	TGCAGCGTCAGAAGATCAATGGGAGGCGATACGCAGTATTTT
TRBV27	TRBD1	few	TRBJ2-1	CATSLDRGLYLVF	TGTGCCACCAGTCTGGACAGGGGGCTTTACCTGGTCTTC
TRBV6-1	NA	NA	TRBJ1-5	CASSGGPPQHF	TGTGCCAGCAGTGGAGGTCCGCCCCAGCATTTT
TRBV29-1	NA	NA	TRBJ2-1	CSVEEYGGAREQFF	TGCAGCGTTGAGGAGTACGGGGGAGCCAGGGAGCAGTTCTTC
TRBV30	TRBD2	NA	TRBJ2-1	CAWNRDRLADTYNEQFF	TGTGCCTGGAATAGGGACAGACTAGCGGACACCTACAATGAGCAGTTCTTC
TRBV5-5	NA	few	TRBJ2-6	CASSKEAGANVLTF	TGTGCCAGCAGTAAGGAGGCTGGGGCCAACGTCCTGACTTTC
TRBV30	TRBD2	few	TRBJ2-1	CAWATSGISYNEQFF	TGTGCCTGGGCGACTAGCGGGATTTCCTACAATGAGCAGTTCTTC
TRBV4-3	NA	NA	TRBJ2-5	CASSQAGGLQETQYF	TGCGCCAGCAGCCAAGCGGGGGGCCTCCAAGAGACCCAGTACTTC
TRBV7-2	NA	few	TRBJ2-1	CASSPEGWGEQFF	TGTGCCAGCAGCCCTGAGGGGTGGGGGGAGCAGTTCTTC
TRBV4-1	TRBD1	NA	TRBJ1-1	CASSPTSGADRRNTEAFF	TGCGCCAGCAGCCCTACCTCCGGCGCGGACAGGCGGAACACTGAAGCTTTCTTT
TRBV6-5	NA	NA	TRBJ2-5	CASSYSSYQETQYF	TGTGCCAGCAGTTACTCATCGTACCAAGAGACCCAGTACTTC
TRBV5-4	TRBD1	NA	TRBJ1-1	CASSLGTGVTEAFF	TGTGCCAGCAGCTTGGGGACAGGGGTCACTGAAGCTTTCTTT
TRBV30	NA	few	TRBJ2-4	CAWSNRGGIQYF	TGTGCCTGGTCCAACAGGGGAGGCATTCAGTACTTC
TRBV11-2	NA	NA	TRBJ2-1	CASTSYNEQFF	TGTGCCAGCACGTCCTACAATGAGCAGTTCTTC
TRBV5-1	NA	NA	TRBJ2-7	CASSRDSYEQYF	TGCGCCAGCAGTCGTGACAGTTACGAGCAGTACTTC
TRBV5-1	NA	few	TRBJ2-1	CASSLAPRSSYNEQFF	TGCGCCAGCAGCTTAGCGCCCAGGAGCTCCTACAATGAGCAGTTCTTC
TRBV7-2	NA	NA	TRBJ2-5	CASSLARDVETQYF	TGTGCCAGCAGCTTAGCGCGGGACGTTGAGACCCAGTACTTC
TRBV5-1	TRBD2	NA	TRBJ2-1	CASSPGLAGNNEQFF	TGCGCCAGCAGCCCCGGACTAGCGGGGAACAATGAGCAGTTCTTC
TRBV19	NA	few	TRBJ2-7	CASSQQGSYEQYF	TGTGCCAGTAGCCAACAGGGTTCGTACGAGCAGTACTTC
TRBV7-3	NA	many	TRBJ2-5	CASSQGANGETQYF	TGTGCCAGCTCTCAGGGCGCGAACGGTGAGACCCAGTACTTC
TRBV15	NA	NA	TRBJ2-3	CATSRLRGTDTQYF	TGTGCCACCAGCAGACTAAGGGGAACAGATACGCAGTATTTT
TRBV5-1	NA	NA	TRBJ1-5	CASSEMPGVSQPQHF	TGCGCCAGCAGCGAGATGCCAGGGGTTAGTCAGCCCCAGCATTTT
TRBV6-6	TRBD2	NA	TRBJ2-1	CASSSSGSNNEQFF	TGTGCCAGCTCTTCTAGCGGGAGCAACAATGAGCAGTTCTTC
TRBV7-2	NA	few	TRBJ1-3	CASSYPTGSGNTIYF	TGTGCCAGCAGTTACCCGACAGGTTCTGGAAACACCATATATTTT
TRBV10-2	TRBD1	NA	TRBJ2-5	CASRLTGAETQYF	TGCGCCAGCAGACTGACAGGGGCGGAGACCCAGTACTTC
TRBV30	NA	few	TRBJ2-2	CAWSGRDTGELFF	TGTGCCTGGAGTGGTCGGGACACCGGGGAGCTGTTTTTT
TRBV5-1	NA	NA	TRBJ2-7	CASSKSVVITEQYF	TGCGCCAGCAGCAAGTCGGTAGTGATCACCGAGCAGTACTTC
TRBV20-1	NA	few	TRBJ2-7	CSGRLDYEQYF	TGCAGCGGGAGACTCGACTACGAGCAGTACTTC
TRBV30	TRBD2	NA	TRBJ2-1	CAYDRGERTEQFF	TGTGCCTATGACCGGGGGGAGCGGACTGAGCAGTTCTTC
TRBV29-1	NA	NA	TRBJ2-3	CSENHRGTDTQYF	TGCAGCGAGAATCACAGGGGCACAGATACGCAGTATTTT
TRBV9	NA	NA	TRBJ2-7	CASSVKLDGEQYF	TGTGCCAGCAGCGTCAAACTAGATGGCGAGCAGTACTTC
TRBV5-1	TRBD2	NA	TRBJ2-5	CASSSASGRLETQYF	TGCGCCAGCAGCTCGGCTAGCGGGAGACTAGAGACCCAGTACTTC
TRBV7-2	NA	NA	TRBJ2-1	CASSLDGVNEQFF	TGTGCCAGCAGCTTGGACGGAGTCAATGAGCAGTTCTTC
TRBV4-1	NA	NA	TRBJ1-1	CASSQDQNRNTEAFF	TGCGCCAGCAGCCAAGACCAAAACCGGAACACTGAAGCTTTCTTT
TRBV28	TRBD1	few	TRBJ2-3	CASSLPDRAKDTQYF	TGTGCCAGCAGCTTACCGGACAGGGCAAAGGATACGCAGTATTTT
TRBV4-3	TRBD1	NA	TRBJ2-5	CASSQGAGTGLKTQYF	TGCGCCAGCAGCCAGGGTGCCGGGACAGGGTTAAAGACCCAGTACTTC
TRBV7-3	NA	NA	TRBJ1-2	CASSLTLSGNYGYTF	TGTGCCAGCAGCCTTACTCTATCCGGCAATTATGGCTACACCTTC
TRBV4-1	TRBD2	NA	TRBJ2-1	CASSPRRASGSVVEQFF	TGCGCCAGCAGCCCAAGGCGGGCTAGCGGGAGTGTTGTTGAGCAGTTCTTC
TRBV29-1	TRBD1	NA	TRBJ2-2	CSAGRTGFATGELFF	TGCAGCGCTGGGCGGACAGGGTTCGCCACCGGGGAGCTGTTTTTT
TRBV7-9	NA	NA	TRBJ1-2	CASATGAHYGYTF	TGTGCCAGCGCAACCGGGGCACACTATGGCTACACCTTC